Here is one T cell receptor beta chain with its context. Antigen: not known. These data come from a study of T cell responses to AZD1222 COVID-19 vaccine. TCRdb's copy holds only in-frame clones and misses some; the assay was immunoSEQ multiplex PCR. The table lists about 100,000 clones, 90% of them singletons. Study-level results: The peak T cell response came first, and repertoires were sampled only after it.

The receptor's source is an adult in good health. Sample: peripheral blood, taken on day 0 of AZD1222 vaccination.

DNA of the CDR3: TGTGCCAGCAGCTTGGTTATCCGAGGACTAGCGGGGCGACATGAGCAGTTCTTC. Residues: CASSLVIRGLAGRHEQFF. This chain joins TRBV7-8 and TRBJ2-1; 12 nucleotides line up with TRBD2. This CDR3 spans 18 amino acids. The V segment lost 3 bases and the J segment 8 bases; nucleotides outside the gene matches: 14. Germline V gives CDR1 SGHVS, CDR2 FQNEAQ.